Shown below are 23 T cell receptor beta chains from a single sample sequenced in a study of chemoradiotherapy in HPV16-positive cancers. Method: immunoSEQ multiplex PCR; TCRdb's copy keeps in-frame clones and lacks some. The data show 1,000 to 1,500 clones, roughly 72% seen once. Sequenced material: tumor tissue, taken from a patient who underwent chemoradiotherapy. All receptors derive from a human donor with HPV-associated anogenital cancer.

This clone has a handful of counts. This rearrangement joins TRBV7-9 to TRBJ2-7; possibly TRBD1 for D (5 bases). CDR1 and CDR2 (germline): SEHNR, FQNEAQ (reference sequence). V lost 3 bases and J 5 bases, leaving 14 bases between the germline ends. The CDR3 runs to 14 residues. CDR3 sequence: CASSFAQAGNEQYF. The CDR3 DNA follows: TGTGCCAGCAGCTTTGCACAGGCAGGGAACGAGCAGTACTTC.

CDR3 region: CASSPENGSPGGYTF. The CDR3 DNA reads as TGTGCCAGCTCACCGGAGAACGGGTCCCCGGGAGGCTACACCTTC. The chain joins TRBV18 to TRBJ1-2; D unresolved. The V end was cut by 3 bases, the J end by 8 bases, with 19 bases between. Germline CDR1 and CDR2: KGHSH and LQKENI. The CDR3 is 15 residues long.

CDR3 protein: CASSSPETQYF. CDR3 sequence (DNA): TGTGCCAGCAGTTCCCCGGAGACCCAGTACTTC. The V and J genes are TRBV28 and TRBJ2-5; D not certain. Trimming removed 4 bases at V and 5 bases at J, with 5 bases between. The CDR3 extends over 11 amino acids. The germline gives CDR1 MDHEN, CDR2 SYDVKM.

CDR3 loop: CASSYPGRTGELFF. The CDR3 coding sequence is TGTGCCAGCAGCTACCCCGGGCGCACCGGGGAGCTGTTTTTT. This chain connects TRBV11-2 to TRBJ2-2; D gene ambiguous. This CDR3 is built from 14 residues. V lost 4 bases to trimming and J lost 4 bases, with 10 bases between them. Per the germline V gene, CDR1 is SGHAT and CDR2 is FQNNGV.

J is TRBJ1-1 and V is TRBV27; D is unclear. V lost 5 bases and J 0 bases, leaving 10 bases between the germline ends. Germline-derived CDR1 and CDR2 are MNHEY and SMNVEV (reference sequence). CDR3 length equals 14 residues. The CDR3 loop reads CASSPWPLNTEAFF. The CDR3 nucleotides read TGTGCCAGCAGTCCCTGGCCCTTGAACACTGAAGCTTTCTTT.

This clone showed up just a few times. The rearrangement joins TRBV10-3 to TRBJ2-7, with D possibly being TRBD2 (7 bases). The CDR3 covers 15 residues. Germline lookup yields CDR1 ENHRY and CDR2 SYGVKD. The V end was cut by 2 bases, the J end by 3 bases, with 14 bases between. Here the CDR3 reads CAISERSGTLYEQYF. CDR3 sequence (DNA): TGTGCCATCAGTGAGCGGAGCGGGACACTCTACGAGCAGTACTTC.

V is TRBV2 and J is TRBJ2-5; D unclear. Germline V lookup: CDR1 SNHLY, CDR2 FYNNEI. The CDR3 totals 15 residues. V lost 2 bases and J 7 bases, leaving 17 bases between the germline ends. In DNA form, the CDR3 reads TGTGCCAGCAGTGAATACCTAGGGCCACTGGGGACCCAGTACTTC. It is translated as CASSEYLGPLGTQYF.

The rearrangement joins TRBV14 to TRBJ1-1; no firm D call. CDR1 and CDR2 from the germline V gene are SGHDN and FVKESK. CDR3 size: 14 residues. V lost 1 base and J lost 10, with 16 bases in between. CDR3 protein: CASSQGRMFLGAFF. CDR3 bases: TGTGCCAGCAGCCAAGGACGCATGTTTTTGGGAGCTTTCTTT.

Only a few counts were recorded for this clone. The chain is built from TRBV5-1 and TRBJ2-5; 11 nucleotides agree with TRBD2. The CDR3 is 15 amino acids. Losses at the gene ends were 0 bases for V and 3 bases for J; bases not matched to a gene: 1. CDR1 and CDR2 from the germline V gene are SGHRS and YFSETQ. CDR3: CASSLVAGGEETQYF. In nucleotides, the CDR3 is TGCGCCAGCAGCTTGGTAGCGGGAGGGGAAGAGACCCAGTACTTC.

The V call is TRBV5-4, the J call TRBJ2-5; possible D gene TRBD2, 5 bases. CDR1 is SGHNT, CDR2 YYREEE, per germline (reference sequence). Deletions cut 2 bases from V and 4 bases from J, with 21 bases between. This CDR3 contains 17 residues. CDR3 DNA: TGTGCCAGCAGCTTTGGGCGAGAACGGGAAAGGAGAGAGACCCAGTACTTC. Its translation: CASSFGRERERRETQYF.

This clone occurred once. This sequence joins TRBV28 and TRBJ1-1; a weak D match, TRBD1 (6 bases). The CDR3 is 14 residues long. V lost 3 bases and J lost 4, with 12 bases in between. Germline V gives CDR1 MDHEN, CDR2 SYDVKM. The CDR3 protein is CASSFPGQLTEAFF. The CDR3 DNA reads TGTGCCAGCAGTTTCCCCGGACAGCTCACTGAAGCTTTCTTT.

The chain carries TRBV29-1 and TRBJ1-4, with 8 bases matching TRBD1. CDR3 length equals 13 residues. With V trimmed by 5 bases and J by 8 bases, 7 bases remained unmatched. Germline V gene lookup returns CDR1 SQVTM and CDR2 ANQGSEA. The CDR3 is CSVRTGLYEKLFF. In DNA form, the CDR3 reads TGCAGCGTTAGGACAGGGTTATACGAAAAACTGTTTTTT.

The chain recombines TRBV29-1 with TRBJ2-1; D is unclear. The CDR3 is made up of 12 amino acids. The germline CDR1 and CDR2 sequences are SQVTM and ANQGSEA. Trimming took off 6 bases at V and 3 bases at J, with 9 bases between the two ends. CDR3 in amino acids: CSVVQNYNEQFF. The CDR3 DNA reads TGCAGCGTGGTACAGAACTACAATGAGCAGTTCTTC.

This sequence joins TRBV27 and TRBJ2-3; 7 bases map to TRBD1. The CDR3 is made up of 13 amino acids. Unmatched junction bases numbered 6, after V lost 6 bases and J lost 6 bases. From germline, CDR1 is MNHEY and CDR2 SMNVEV (reference sequence). DNA for the CDR3: TGTGCCAGCAGACCAGGGGGATTGGATACGCAGTATTTT. The encoded protein is CASRPGGLDTQYF.

The V and J genes are TRBV7-2 and TRBJ1-1, with D uncertain. Germline loops: CDR1 SGHTA, CDR2 FQGNSA. This CDR3 contains 13 residues. V was pared by 5 bases and J by 3 bases, with 10 bases between. CDR3 loop: CASSPNGYTEAFF. The CDR3 DNA reads as TGTGCCAGCAGCCCAAACGGGTACACTGAAGCTTTCTTT.

The chain is built from TRBV7-9 and TRBJ2-3; 13 nucleotides match TRBD2. V shed 5 bases, J shed 5 bases, and the junction held 7 bases outside the gene matches. This CDR3 is built from 16 residues. Germline V gives CDR1 SEHNR, CDR2 FQNEAQ (reference sequence). The CDR3 sequence: CASSPRTSGRIDTQYF. The CDR3 region has the DNA TGTGCCAGCAGCCCCCGGACTAGCGGGAGAATAGATACGCAGTATTTT.

The rearrangement links TRBV15 to TRBJ1-3; D remains ambiguous. Germline loops: CDR1 LNHNV, CDR2 YYDKDF (reference sequence). Trimming removed 3 bases at V and 0 bases at J, with 15 bases between. This CDR3 comprises 17 residues. The CDR3 DNA reads as TGTGCCACCAGCAGGGCACGGGGTGGTAGCTCTGGAAACACCATATATTTT. The encoded protein is CATSRARGGSSGNTIYF.

DNA for the CDR3: TGTGCCAGCAGATCAAGCGGCGGGAGAGCTTTGGGCAAAAACATTCAGTACTTC. Its protein product is CASRSSGGRALGKNIQYF. This chain uses TRBV28 with TRBJ2-4; 7 positions match TRBD2. CDR3 length: 18 amino acids. Unmatched junction bases numbered 17, after V lost 6 bases and J lost 3 bases. From germline, CDR1 is MDHEN and CDR2 SYDVKM.

The rearrangement links TRBV27 to TRBJ2-3; 14 positions agree with TRBD2. The CDR3 totals 22 residues. Germline loops: CDR1 MNHEY, CDR2 SMNVEV (reference sequence). V shed 8 bases, J shed 2 bases, and the junction held 24 bases outside the gene matches. CDR3 in amino acids: CASPWRWTPGLAGEGATDTQYF. DNA of the CDR3: TGTGCCAGCCCCTGGAGGTGGACCCCGGGACTAGCGGGGGAGGGGGCCACAGATACGCAGTATTTT.

This clone was seen once. V gene TRBV10-3 combines with J gene TRBJ2-7, with D perhaps TRBD2 (6 bases). Germline V CDR1 and CDR2: ENHRY, SYGVKD. The length of the CDR3 is 11 residues. Trimming cost V 6 bases and J 3 bases, with 6 bases left between them. The CDR3 DNA is TGTGCCATCAGGGACTACTACGAGCAGTACTTC. Protein: CAIRDYYEQYF.

The J gene is TRBJ1-2, the V gene TRBV28; 7 nucleotides align to TRBD1. The CDR3 has 14 residues. The V and J ends lost 6 bases and 7 bases, in that order; junction bases with no gene match: 11. The V gene's germline CDR1 is MDHEN and CDR2 SYDVKM. The CDR3 protein is CASSRGQDRGGYTF. DNA of the CDR3: TGTGCCAGCAGCCGTGGACAGGATAGGGGTGGCTACACCTTC.

The chain joins TRBV6-6 to TRBJ1-2; 8 bases map to TRBD1. The CDR3 is 14 amino acids. Germline lookup yields CDR1 MNHNY and CDR2 SVGAGI (reference sequence). The J segment lost 8 bases and the V segment lost 2 bases, leaving 7 bases of the junction unmatched. CDR3 residues: CASSYGQGALGYTF. For the CDR3, the DNA is TGTGCCAGCAGTTACGGGCAGGGGGCGCTGGGCTACACCTTC.

This chain uses TRBV28 with TRBJ2-5; tentative D call: TRBD1 (6 bases). The J call is in doubt because the DNA end fits TRBJ2-7 better. The V gene's germline CDR1 is MDHEN and CDR2 SYDVKM. CDR3 length equals 16 residues. CDR3: CASSSSGTHPSYEQYF. CDR3 nucleotide sequence: TGTGCCAGCAGCTCCTCCGGGACACATCCCTCCTACGAGCAGTACTTC.